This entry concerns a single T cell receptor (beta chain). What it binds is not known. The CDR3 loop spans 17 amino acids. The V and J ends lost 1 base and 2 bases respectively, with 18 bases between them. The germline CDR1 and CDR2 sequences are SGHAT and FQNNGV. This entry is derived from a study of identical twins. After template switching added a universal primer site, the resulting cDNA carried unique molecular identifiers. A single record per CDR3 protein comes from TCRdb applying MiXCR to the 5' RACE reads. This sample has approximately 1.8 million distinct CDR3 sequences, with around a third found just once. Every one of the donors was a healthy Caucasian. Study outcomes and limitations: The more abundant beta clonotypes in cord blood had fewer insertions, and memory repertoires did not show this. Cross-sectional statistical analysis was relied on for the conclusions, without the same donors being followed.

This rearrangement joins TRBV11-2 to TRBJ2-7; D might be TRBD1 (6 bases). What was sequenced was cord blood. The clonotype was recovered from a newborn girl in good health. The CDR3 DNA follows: TGTGCCAGCAGCTTAGTTACGGGACAAGACTTACCCTACGAGCAGTACTTC. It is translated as CASSLVTGQDLPYEQYF.